The entry below describes one TCR beta chain. The source of the sample is a study of T cells after yellow fever vaccination. From germline, CDR1 is ENHRY and CDR2 SYGVKD. With 3 bases clipped from V and 3 bases from J, the junction kept 4 bases outside the gene matches. The CDR3 is 15 amino acids. Each CDR3 protein is one row after TCRdb ran MiXCR on the 5' RACE reads. This sample has 550,000 to 750,000 distinct CDR3 sequences, with about 14% found just once. The material sequenced was PBMCs, taken on the day of the yellow fever booster vaccination. The rearrangement joins TRBV10-3 to TRBJ2-1, with TRBD2 matching 8 bases. This TCR derives from a man aged 30 to 45 who received the YFV17D yellow fever vaccine. The CDR3 sequence: CAISDIAGSYNEQFF. CDR3 sequence (DNA): TGTGCCATCAGTGATATAGCGGGAAGCTACAATGAGCAGTTCTTC.